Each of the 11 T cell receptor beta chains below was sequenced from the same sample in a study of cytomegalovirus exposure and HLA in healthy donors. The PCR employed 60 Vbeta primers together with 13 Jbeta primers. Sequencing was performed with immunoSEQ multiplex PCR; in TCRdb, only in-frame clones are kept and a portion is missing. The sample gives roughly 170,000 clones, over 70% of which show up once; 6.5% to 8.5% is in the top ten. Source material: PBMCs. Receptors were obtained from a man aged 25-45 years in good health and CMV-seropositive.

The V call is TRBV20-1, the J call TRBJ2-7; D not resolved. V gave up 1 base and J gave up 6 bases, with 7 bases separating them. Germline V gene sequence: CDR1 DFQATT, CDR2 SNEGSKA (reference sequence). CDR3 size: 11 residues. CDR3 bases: TGCAGTGCTAGAGTATCCCTCGAGCAGTACTTC. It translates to CSARVSLEQYF.

The CDR3 sequence is CASSRTLAGGPVDHEQFF. The DNA of the CDR3 is TGTGCCAGCAGCCGAACGCTAGCGGGGGGGCCGGTCGACCATGAGCAGTTCTTC. The chain carries TRBV4-2 and TRBJ2-1; 12 bases agree with TRBD2. After removal of 4 bases from V and 8 bases from J, the junction contained 15 bases not matched to a gene. Germline CDR1 and CDR2: LGHNA and YNFKEQ. CDR3 length equals 18 residues.

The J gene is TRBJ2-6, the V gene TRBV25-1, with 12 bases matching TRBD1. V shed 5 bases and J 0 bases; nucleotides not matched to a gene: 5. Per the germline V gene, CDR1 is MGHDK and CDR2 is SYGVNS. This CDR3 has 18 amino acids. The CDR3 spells CASSKGTGGLSGANVLTF. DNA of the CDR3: TGTGCCAGCAGTAAAGGGACAGGGGGCCTCTCTGGGGCCAACGTCCTGACTTTC.

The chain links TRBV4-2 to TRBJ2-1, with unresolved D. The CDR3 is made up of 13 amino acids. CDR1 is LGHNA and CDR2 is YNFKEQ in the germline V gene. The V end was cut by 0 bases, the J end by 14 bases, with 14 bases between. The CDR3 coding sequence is TGTGCCAGCAGCCAAGATGCAAGTAGAGTAGAGTTCTTC. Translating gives CASSQDASRVEFF.

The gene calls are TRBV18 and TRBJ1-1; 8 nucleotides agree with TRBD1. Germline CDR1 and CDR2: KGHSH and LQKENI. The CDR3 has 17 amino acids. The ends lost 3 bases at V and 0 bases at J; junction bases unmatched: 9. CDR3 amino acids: CASSPDRGGLVNTEAFF. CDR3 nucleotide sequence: TGTGCCAGCTCACCTGACAGGGGAGGGTTGGTGAACACTGAAGCTTTCTTT. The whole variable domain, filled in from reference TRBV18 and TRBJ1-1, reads NAGVMQNPRHLVRRRGQEARLRCSPMKGHSHVYWYRQLPEEGLKFMVYLQKENIIDESGMPKERFSAEFPKEGPSILRIQQVVRGDSAAYFCASSPDRGGLVNTEAFFGQGTRLTVV.

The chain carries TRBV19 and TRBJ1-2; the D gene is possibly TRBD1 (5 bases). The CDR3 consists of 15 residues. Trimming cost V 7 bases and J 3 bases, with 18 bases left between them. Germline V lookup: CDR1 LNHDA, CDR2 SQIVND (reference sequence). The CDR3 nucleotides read TGTGCCAGTATTAAGCAGGGAGGTTACGACTATGGCTACACCTTC. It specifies CASIKQGGYDYGYTF.

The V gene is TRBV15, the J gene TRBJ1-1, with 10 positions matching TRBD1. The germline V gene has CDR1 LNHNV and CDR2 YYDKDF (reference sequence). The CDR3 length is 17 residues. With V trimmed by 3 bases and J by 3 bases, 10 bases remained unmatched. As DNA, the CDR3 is TGTGCCACCAGCAGCAGGACAGGGGGTTTTCTGGACACTGAAGCTTTCTTT. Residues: CATSSRTGGFLDTEAFF.

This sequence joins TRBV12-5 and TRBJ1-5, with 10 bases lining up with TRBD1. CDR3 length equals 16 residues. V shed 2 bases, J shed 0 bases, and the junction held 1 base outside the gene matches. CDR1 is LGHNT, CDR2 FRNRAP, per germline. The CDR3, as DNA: TGTGCTAGTGGTTTGAGGACAGGGGGTAGCAATCAGCCCCAGCATTTT. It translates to CASGLRTGGSNQPQHF.

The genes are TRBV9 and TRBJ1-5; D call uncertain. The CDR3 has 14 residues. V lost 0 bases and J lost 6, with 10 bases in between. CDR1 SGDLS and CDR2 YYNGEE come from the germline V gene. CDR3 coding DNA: TGTGCCAGCAGCGTAGAGGAGGGCGGTCAGCCCCAGCATTTT. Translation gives CASSVEEGGQPQHF.

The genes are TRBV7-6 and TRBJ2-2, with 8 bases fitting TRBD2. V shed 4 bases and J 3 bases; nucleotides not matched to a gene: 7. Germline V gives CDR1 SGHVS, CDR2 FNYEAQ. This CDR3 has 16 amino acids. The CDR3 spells CASSSQAGVYTGELFF. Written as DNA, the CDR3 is TGTGCCAGCAGCTCTCAAGCGGGGGTGTACACCGGGGAGCTGTTTTTT. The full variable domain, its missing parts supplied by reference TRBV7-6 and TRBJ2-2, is GAGVSQSPRYKVTKRGQDVALRCDPISGHVSLYWYRQALGQGPEFLTYFNYEAQQDKSGLPNDRFSAERPEGSISTLTIQRTEQRDSAMYRCASSSQAGVYTGELFFGEGSRLTVL.

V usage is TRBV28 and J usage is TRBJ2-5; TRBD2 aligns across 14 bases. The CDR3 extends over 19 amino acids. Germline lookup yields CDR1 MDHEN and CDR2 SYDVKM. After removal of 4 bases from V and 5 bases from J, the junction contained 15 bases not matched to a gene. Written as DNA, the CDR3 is TGTGCCAGCAGTTACCGACTCACCGCTCGGACTAGCGGGAGGGAGACCCAGTACTTC. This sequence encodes CASSYRLTARTSGRETQYF.